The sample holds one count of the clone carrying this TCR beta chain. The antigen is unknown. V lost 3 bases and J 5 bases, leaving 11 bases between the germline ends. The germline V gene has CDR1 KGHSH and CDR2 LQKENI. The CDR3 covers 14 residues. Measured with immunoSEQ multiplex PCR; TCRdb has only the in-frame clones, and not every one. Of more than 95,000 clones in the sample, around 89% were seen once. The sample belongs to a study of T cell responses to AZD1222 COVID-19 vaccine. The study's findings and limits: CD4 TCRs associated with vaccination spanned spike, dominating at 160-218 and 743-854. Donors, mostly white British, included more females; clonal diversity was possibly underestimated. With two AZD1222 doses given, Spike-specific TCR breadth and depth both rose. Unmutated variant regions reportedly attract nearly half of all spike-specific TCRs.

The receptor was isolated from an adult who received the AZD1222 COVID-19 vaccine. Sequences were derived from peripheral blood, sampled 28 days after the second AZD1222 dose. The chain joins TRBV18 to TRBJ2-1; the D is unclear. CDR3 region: CASSPRGVNNEQFF. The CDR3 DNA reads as TGTGCCAGCTCACCGCGTGGGGTAAACAATGAGCAGTTCTTC.